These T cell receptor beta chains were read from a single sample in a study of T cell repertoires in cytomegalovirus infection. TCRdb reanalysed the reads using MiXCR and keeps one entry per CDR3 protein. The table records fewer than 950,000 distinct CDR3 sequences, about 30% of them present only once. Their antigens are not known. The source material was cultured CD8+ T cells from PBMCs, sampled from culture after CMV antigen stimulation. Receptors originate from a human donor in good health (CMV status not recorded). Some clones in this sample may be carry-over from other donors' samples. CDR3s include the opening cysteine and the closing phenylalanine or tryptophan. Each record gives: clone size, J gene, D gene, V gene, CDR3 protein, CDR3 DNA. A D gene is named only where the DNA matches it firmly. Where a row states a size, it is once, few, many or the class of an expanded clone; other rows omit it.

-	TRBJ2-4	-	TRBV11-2	CASSHEAGGKNIQYF	TGTGCCAGCAGCCACGAAGCCGGAGGGAAAAACATTCAGTACTTC
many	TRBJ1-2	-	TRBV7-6	CASSLVYPDSGYTF	TGTGCCAGCAGCTTAGTGTACCCGGACTCTGGCTACACCTTC
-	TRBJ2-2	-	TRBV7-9	CASSFKPAAGELFF	TGTGCCAGCAGCTTTAAACCCGCGGCCGGGGAGCTGTTTTTT
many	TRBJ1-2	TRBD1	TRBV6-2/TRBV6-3	CASSYLPGQGSLNYGYTF	TGTGCCAGCAGCTACCTTCCGGGACAGGGCTCTCTAAACTATGGCTACACCTTC
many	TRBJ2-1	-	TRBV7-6	CASSQTGGLYNEQFF	TGTGCCAGCAGCCAGACCGGGGGGCTGTACAATGAGCAGTTCTTC
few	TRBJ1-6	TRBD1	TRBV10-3	CAISRDSQNSPLHF	TGTGCCATCAGTAGGGACAGCCAAAATTCACCCCTCCACTTT
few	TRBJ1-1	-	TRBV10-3	CAIISQPPNTEAFF	TGTGCCATCATTTCTCAACCCCCGAACACTGAAGCTTTCTTT
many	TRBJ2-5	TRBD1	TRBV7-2	CASRSKLQGRETQYF	TGTGCCAGCAGGTCAAAGTTACAGGGGAGAGAGACCCAGTACTTC
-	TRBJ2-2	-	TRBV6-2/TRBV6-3	CANSYLARGYNTGELFF	TGTGCCAACAGTTACCTGGCGCGTGGCTATAACACCGGGGAGCTGTTTTTT
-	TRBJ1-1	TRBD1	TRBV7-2	CASSLRISPPVYRGPNTEAFF	TGTGCCAGCAGCTTAAGGATCAGTCCTCCGGTGTACAGGGGGCCGAACACTGAAGCTTTCTTT
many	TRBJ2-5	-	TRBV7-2	CASSLDRLARETQYF	TGTGCCAGCAGCTTAGATAGGCTAGCGAGGGAGACCCAGTACTTC
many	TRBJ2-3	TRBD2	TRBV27	CASSWQRGGTDTQYF	TGTGCCAGCAGTTGGCAGCGGGGGGGCACAGATACGCAGTATTTT
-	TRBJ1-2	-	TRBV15	CATSRSGTPTNYGYTF	TGTGCCACCAGCAGGAGTGGGACACCGACTAACTATGGCTACACCTTC
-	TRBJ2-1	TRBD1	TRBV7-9	CASSPKGQGAYNEQFF	TGTGCCAGCAGCCCAAAGGGACAGGGAGCCTACAATGAGCAGTTCTTC
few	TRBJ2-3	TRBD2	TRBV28	CASSIDSAGGPADTQYF	TGTGCCAGCAGTATCGATTCAGCGGGGGGGCCCGCGGATACGCAGTATTTT
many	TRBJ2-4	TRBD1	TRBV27	CASMPGQGKNIQYF	TGTGCCAGCATGCCGGGACAGGGCAAAAACATTCAGTACTTC
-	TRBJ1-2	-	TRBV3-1	CASSQESPDKFGYTF	TGTGCCAGCAGCCAAGAGTCGCCCGACAAGTTCGGCTACACCTTC
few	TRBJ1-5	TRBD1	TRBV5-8	CATRDRTSNQPQHF	TGTGCCACCAGGGACAGAACGAGCAATCAGCCCCAGCATTTT
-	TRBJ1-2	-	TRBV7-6	CASSLAGIHGYTF	TGTGCCAGCAGCTTAGCAGGGATCCATGGCTACACCTTC
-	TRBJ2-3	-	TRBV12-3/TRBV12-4	CASSLEGSGGDTQYF	TGTGCCAGCAGTTTAGAAGGGTCAGGTGGAGATACGCAGTATTTT
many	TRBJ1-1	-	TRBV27	CASSLKVLPDLRNTEAFF	TGTGCCAGCAGTTTAAAGGTCCTACCGGACTTGCGGAACACTGAAGCTTTCTTT
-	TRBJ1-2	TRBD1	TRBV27	CASSLIAGTGDGYTF	TGTGCCAGCAGTTTGATTGCCGGGACAGGGGATGGCTACACCTTC
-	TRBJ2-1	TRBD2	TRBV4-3	CASSQEIGGASEQFF	TGCGCCAGCAGCCAAGAAATCGGGGGGGCCAGTGAGCAGTTCTTC
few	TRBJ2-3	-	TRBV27	CASIEGDTQYF	TGTGCCAGCATAGAGGGGGATACGCAGTATTTT
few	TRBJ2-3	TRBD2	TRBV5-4	CASGSLAGVTDTQYF	TGTGCCAGCGGATCTCTAGCGGGGGTTACAGATACGCAGTATTTT
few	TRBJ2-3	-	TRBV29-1	CSVGWFSRSTDTQYF	TGCAGCGTTGGTTGGTTTAGCCGATCGACAGATACGCAGTATTTT
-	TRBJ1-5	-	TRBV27	CASSTEGGPYQPQHF	TGTGCCAGCAGTACCGAGGGAGGGCCATATCAGCCCCAGCATTTT
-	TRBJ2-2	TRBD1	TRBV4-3	CASSQGPDRGFSGELFF	TGCGCCAGCAGCCAAGGGCCGGACAGGGGGTTTTCCGGGGAGCTGTTTTTT
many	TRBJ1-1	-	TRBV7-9	CASSLAATVVLNTEAFF	TGTGCCAGCAGCTTAGCAGCGACGGTCGTATTGAACACTGAAGCTTTCTTT
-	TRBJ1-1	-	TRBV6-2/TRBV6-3	CASSYPRALNTEAFF	TGTGCCAGCAGTTATCCCAGGGCGTTGAACACTGAAGCTTTCTTT
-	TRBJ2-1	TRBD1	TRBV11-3	CASSYRTGPYNEQFF	TGTGCCAGCAGCTACCGGACAGGGCCGTACAATGAGCAGTTCTTC
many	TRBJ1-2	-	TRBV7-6	CASSLGGVDGYTF	TGTGCCAGCAGCTTAGGAGGGGTGGATGGCTACACCTTC
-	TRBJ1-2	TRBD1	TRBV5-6	CASSLVSGTDHNYGYTF	TGTGCCAGCAGCTTGGTCTCCGGGACAGACCATAACTATGGCTACACCTTC
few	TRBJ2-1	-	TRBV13	CASSLREPYNEQFF	TGTGCCAGCAGCTTACGGGAGCCCTACAATGAGCAGTTCTTC
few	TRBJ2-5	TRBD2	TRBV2	CASSRGGDQETQYF	TGTGCCAGCAGTCGGGGGGGGGACCAAGAGACCCAGTACTTC
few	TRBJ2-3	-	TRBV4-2	CASSQDMGDTQYF	TGTGCCAGCAGCCAAGATATGGGGGATACGCAGTATTTT
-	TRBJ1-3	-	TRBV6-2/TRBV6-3	CASSLYAGNTIYF	TGTGCCAGCAGCCTCTACGCGGGAAACACCATATATTTT
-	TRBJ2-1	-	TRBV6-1	CALHVGHEQFF	TGTGCCCTTCACGTGGGGCATGAGCAGTTCTTC
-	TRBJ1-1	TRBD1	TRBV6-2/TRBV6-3	CASSWTGPTEAFF	TGTGCCAGCAGCTGGACAGGGCCCACTGAAGCTTTCTTT
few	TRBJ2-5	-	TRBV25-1	CATFGAPKETQYF	TGTGCCACCTTTGGAGCCCCGAAAGAGACCCAGTACTTC
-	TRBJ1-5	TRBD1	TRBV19	CASSFTGTGNQPQHF	TGTGCCAGTAGTTTCACCGGGACAGGGAATCAGCCCCAGCATTTT
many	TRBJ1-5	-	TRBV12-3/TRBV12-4	CASSFWIRRGYSNQPQHF	TGTGCCAGCAGTTTTTGGATTCGGCGGGGCTATAGCAATCAGCCCCAGCATTTT
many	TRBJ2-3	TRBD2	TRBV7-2	CASTHSTLRGVTDTQYF	TGTGCCAGCACCCACAGCACCTTGCGGGGGGTCACAGATACGCAGTATTTT
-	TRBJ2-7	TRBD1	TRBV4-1	CASSQEATGANEQYF	TGCGCCAGCAGCCAAGAAGCCACAGGGGCCAACGAGCAGTACTTC
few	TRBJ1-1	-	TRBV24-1	CATSDSQNTEAFF	TGTGCCACCAGTGATTCTCAGAACACTGAAGCTTTCTTT
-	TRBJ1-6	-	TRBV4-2	CASSYAREEDSPLHF	TGTGCCAGCAGCTACGCCAGGGAGGAGGATTCACCCCTCCACTTT
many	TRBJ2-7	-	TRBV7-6	CASSLAQPDEQYF	TGTGCCAGCAGCTTAGCCCAGCCGGACGAGCAGTACTTC
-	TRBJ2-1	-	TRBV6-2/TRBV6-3	CASTQSGGAYNEQFF	TGTGCCAGCACCCAAAGTGGGGGGGCTTACAATGAGCAGTTCTTC
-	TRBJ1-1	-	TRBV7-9	CASSSDDRPDEAFF	TGTGCCAGCAGCTCCGATGACAGGCCCGATGAAGCTTTCTTT
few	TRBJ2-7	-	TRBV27	CASSLIASYEQYF	TGTGCCAGCAGTTTAATAGCTTCCTACGAGCAGTACTTC
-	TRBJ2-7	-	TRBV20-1	CSARDGSGVGDYEQYF	TGCAGTGCTAGAGATGGATCAGGGGTAGGGGACTACGAGCAGTACTTC
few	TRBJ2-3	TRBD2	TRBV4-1	CASSQVERGGTDTQYF	TGCGCCAGCAGCCAAGTAGAGCGGGGGGGCACAGATACGCAGTATTTT
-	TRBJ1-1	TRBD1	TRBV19	CASSMRQRGPNTEAFF	TGTGCCAGTAGTATGAGGCAGAGGGGGCCGAACACTGAAGCTTTCTTT